These T cell receptor beta chains were read from a single sample in a study of blood T cell repertoires in COVID-19. Data came from immunoSEQ multiplex PCR; TCRdb stores just in-frame clones and leaves some out. The data hold about 120,000 clones, with around 87% observed a single time. Sequenced input: peripheral blood. These receptors were collected from a man aged 65 to 85 with active or convalescent COVID-19. Both conserved end residues are part of each CDR3. A D gene is named only where the DNA matches it firmly. Size is omitted from some rows. Given values are once, few, many or a class for expanded clones.

V	size	D	J	CDR3	DNA
TRBV5-8	-	-	TRBJ2-7	CASSPFGRTGEQYF	TGTGCCAGCAGCCCGTTCGGGAGAACAGGCGAGCAGTACTTC
TRBV2	-	-	TRBJ2-6	CASRPGSGANVLTF	TGTGCCAGCAGACCCGGCTCTGGGGCCAACGTCCTGACTTTC
TRBV11-1	-	TRBD2	TRBJ2-1	CASSRLAGDYNEQFF	TGTGCCAGCAGCCGGCTGGCGGGAGACTACAATGAGCAGTTCTTC
TRBV5-1	-	TRBD2	TRBJ2-3	CASSPGIAGGWTDTQYF	TGCGCCAGCAGCCCTGGGATAGCGGGAGGGTGGACAGATACGCAGTATTTT
TRBV6-5	once	TRBD1	TRBJ1-2	CASSFRQGRGYTF	TGTGCCAGCAGTTTTAGACAGGGCCGGGGCTACACCTTC
TRBV27	once	-	TRBJ1-1	CASSSPGRNTEAFF	TGTGCCAGCAGTTCCCCCGGGAGGAACACTGAAGCTTTCTTT
TRBV30	-	-	TRBJ1-1	CAWKKDTLNTEAFF	TGTGCCTGGAAGAAGGACACCCTGAACACTGAAGCTTTCTTT
TRBV6-5	-	-	TRBJ1-5	CASNIFRDSNQPQHF	TGTGCCAGCAACATATTCAGGGATAGCAATCAGCCCCAGCATTTT
TRBV19	-	-	TRBJ1-4	CASRTVGEKLFF	TGTGCCAGTCGGACAGTGGGTGAAAAACTGTTTTTT
TRBV5-1	-	TRBD2	TRBJ2-3	CASSPAGADWNTQYF	TGCGCCAGCAGCCCAGCGGGGGCCGACTGGAATACGCAGTATTTT
TRBV28	-	TRBD1	TRBJ2-7	CASTSGDRVASYEQYF	TGTGCCAGCACCTCAGGGGACAGGGTCGCTTCCTACGAGCAGTACTTC
TRBV5-1	-	-	TRBJ2-2	CASSREGGQTNTGELFF	TGCGCCAGCAGCCGCGAAGGAGGCCAAACGAACACCGGGGAGCTGTTTTTT
TRBV7-9	-	-	TRBJ1-5	CASSLGGDQPQHF	TGTGCCAGCAGCTTAGGGGGCGATCAGCCCCAGCATTTT
TRBV11-2	-	-	TRBJ2-2	CASSFSGGGNTGELFF	TGTGCCAGCAGCTTCAGTGGCGGTGGTAACACCGGGGAGCTGTTTTTT
TRBV6-5	-	-	TRBJ2-2	CASSYSGLSVTGELFF	TGTGCCAGCAGTTACTCGGGGCTTTCGGTTACCGGGGAGCTGTTTTTT
TRBV6-5	-	TRBD2	TRBJ2-1	CASGRTSGGGNEQFF	TGTGCCAGCGGGCGGACTAGCGGGGGAGGGAATGAGCAGTTCTTC
TRBV5-1	-	-	TRBJ2-5	CASSLEQGWGQETQYF	TGCGCCAGCAGCTTAGAACAGGGATGGGGCCAAGAGACCCAGTACTTC
TRBV19	-	TRBD2	TRBJ2-1	CASSIGAGLEDNEQFF	TGTGCCAGTAGTATAGGGGCGGGACTAGAAGACAATGAGCAGTTCTTC
TRBV18	-	TRBD1	TRBJ2-7	CASAPGTGSYEQYF	TGTGCCAGCGCTCCCGGGACAGGGAGCTACGAGCAGTACTTC
TRBV6-4	-	TRBD2	TRBJ2-5	CASSAPVAGGQETQYF	TGTGCCAGCAGTGCACCGGTAGCGGGAGGGCAAGAGACCCAGTACTTC
TRBV9	-	-	TRBJ2-1	CASSVEVAAYNEQFF	TGTGCCAGCAGCGTAGAAGTAGCGGCCTACAATGAGCAGTTCTTC
TRBV6-5	-	TRBD2	TRBJ2-3	CASRPYTSADTQYF	TGTGCCAGCAGACCCTACACTAGCGCAGATACGCAGTATTTT
TRBV5-1	-	TRBD1	TRBJ2-7	CASSPAGTDYEQYF	TGCGCCAGCAGTCCCGCCGGGACAGACTACGAGCAGTACTTC
TRBV28	-	-	TRBJ1-1	CASRETGHLGTEAFF	TGTGCCAGCAGGGAAACAGGCCACCTAGGCACTGAAGCTTTCTTT
TRBV7-2	few	TRBD2	TRBJ2-1	CASRAGLAGVPYNEQFF	TGTGCCAGCAGAGCCGGACTAGCGGGAGTCCCCTACAATGAGCAGTTCTTC
TRBV29-1	-	TRBD1	TRBJ2-7	CSVEPGQGPYEQYF	TGCAGCGTTGAGCCGGGACAGGGGCCCTACGAGCAGTACTTC
TRBV19	-	TRBD1	TRBJ1-2	CASISTGGYGYTF	TGTGCCAGTATCTCTACAGGGGGCTATGGCTACACCTTC
TRBV7-3	-	-	TRBJ2-1	CASQSLASNEQFF	TGTGCCAGCCAATCATTAGCTTCTAATGAGCAGTTCTTC
TRBV30	-	-	TRBJ2-5	CAWSRREETQYF	TGTGCCTGGAGTCGAAGGGAGGAGACCCAGTACTTC
TRBV28	-	-	TRBJ1-5	CASSLATENVQPQHF	TGTGCCAGCAGTTTGGCGACAGAAAACGTTCAGCCCCAGCATTTT
TRBV28	-	-	TRBJ1-1	CASNPGGDTEAFF	TGTGCCAGCAACCCGGGGGGCGACACTGAAGCTTTCTTT
TRBV10-2	-	TRBD2	TRBJ2-7	CASSGGTSGRGYEQYF	TGCGCCAGCAGTGGAGGGACTAGCGGGAGGGGGTACGAGCAGTACTTC
TRBV11-2	-	TRBD1	TRBJ2-5	CASSLGDRDQETQYF	TGTGCCAGCAGCTTAGGGGACAGGGATCAAGAGACCCAGTACTTC
TRBV28	-	TRBD1	TRBJ2-5	CASSPRQGRETQYF	TGTGCCAGCAGTCCTAGACAGGGGAGGGAGACCCAGTACTTC
TRBV7-8	-	TRBD2	TRBJ2-7	CASSLGKGLAGYEQYF	TGTGCCAGCAGCTTAGGAAAGGGACTAGCGGGCTACGAGCAGTACTTC
TRBV28	-	-	TRBJ2-1	CASSLYRRSYNEQFF	TGTGCCAGCAGTCTCTACAGACGCTCCTACAATGAGCAGTTCTTC